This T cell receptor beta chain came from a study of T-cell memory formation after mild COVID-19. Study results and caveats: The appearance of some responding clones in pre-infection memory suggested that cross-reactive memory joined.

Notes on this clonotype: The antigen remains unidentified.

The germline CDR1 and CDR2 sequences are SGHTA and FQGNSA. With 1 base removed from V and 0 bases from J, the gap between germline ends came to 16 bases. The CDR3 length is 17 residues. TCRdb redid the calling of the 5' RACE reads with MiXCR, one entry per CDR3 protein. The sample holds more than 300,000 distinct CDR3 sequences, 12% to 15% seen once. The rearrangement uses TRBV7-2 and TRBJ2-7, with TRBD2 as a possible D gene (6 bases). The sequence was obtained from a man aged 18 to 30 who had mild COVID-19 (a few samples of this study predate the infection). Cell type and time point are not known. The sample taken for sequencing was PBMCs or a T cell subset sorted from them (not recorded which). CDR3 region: CASSLEVPGLGSYEQYF. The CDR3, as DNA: TGTGCCAGCAGCTTAGAAGTCCCGGGACTCGGCTCCTACGAGCAGTACTTC.